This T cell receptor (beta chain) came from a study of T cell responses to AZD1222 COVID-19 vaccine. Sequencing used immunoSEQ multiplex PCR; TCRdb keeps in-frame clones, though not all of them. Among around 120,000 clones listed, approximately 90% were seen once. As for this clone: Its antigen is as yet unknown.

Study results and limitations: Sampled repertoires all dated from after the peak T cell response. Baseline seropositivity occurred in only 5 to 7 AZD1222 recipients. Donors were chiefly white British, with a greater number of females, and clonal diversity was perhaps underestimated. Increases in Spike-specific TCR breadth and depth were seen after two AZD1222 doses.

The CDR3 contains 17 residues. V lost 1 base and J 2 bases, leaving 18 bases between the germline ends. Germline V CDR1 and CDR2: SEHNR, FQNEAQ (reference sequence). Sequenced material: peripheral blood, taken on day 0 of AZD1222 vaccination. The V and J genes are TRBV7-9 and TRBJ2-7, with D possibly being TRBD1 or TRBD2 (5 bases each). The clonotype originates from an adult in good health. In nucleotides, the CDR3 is TGTGCCAGCAGCTTAGAGTCAACCAGGGACCGGACCTACGAGCAGTACTTC. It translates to CASSLESTRDRTYEQYF. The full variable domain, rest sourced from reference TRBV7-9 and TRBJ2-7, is DTGVSQNPRHKITKRGQNVTFRCDPISEHNRLYWYRQTLGQGPEFLTYFQNEAQLEKSRLLSDRFSAERPKGSFSTLEIQRTEQGDSAMYLCASSLESTRDRTYEQYFGPGTRLTVT.